One sample yielded the 3 T cell receptor beta chains listed below, sequenced in a study of T-cell reconstitution after alpha-beta-depleted transplantation in children. It was with unique molecular identifiers that the TCRbeta library was prepared. TCRdb re-analysed the PCR reads in MiXCR, keeping a single row per CDR3 protein. The table includes more than 75,000 distinct CDR3 sequences, 20% to 30% detected once. The sample was PBMCs, taken before TCRalphabeta/CD19-depleted stem cell transplant. The source of these receptors is a boy aged 2 to 10 with acute lymphoblastic leukemia, due to receive a stem cell transplant.

V gene TRBV6-1 combines with J gene TRBJ2-5, with D possibly matching TRBD1 (5 bases). The CDR3 spans 13 residues. Trimming took off 8 bases at V and 1 base at J, with 11 bases between the two ends. Looked up from germline, CDR1 is MNHNS and CDR2 is SASEGT. The DNA of the CDR3 is TGTGCCAGCGGAGACAGCGCCCAAGAGACCCAGTACTTC. It is translated as CASGDSAQETQYF.

This clonotype was seen ten or more times. This chain links TRBV10-3 with TRBJ2-7; maybe TRBD2 (6 bases). Germline V CDR1 and CDR2: ENHRY, SYGVKD. Between the trimmed V and J ends, which lost 8 bases and 2 bases, there was a span of 16 bases. CDR3 size: 14 residues. As DNA, the CDR3 is TGTGCCATCCAAGCTTCGGGAGAAACCTACGAGCAGTACTTC. Translating it yields CAIQASGETYEQYF.

Concerning this clonotype: Sequence at one end of the junction differs from germline and may be a read error. This sequence joins TRBV6-2 or TRBV6-3 and TRBJ2-7, with D unclear. The CDR3 is 14 amino acids. Per the germline V gene, CDR1 is MNHEY and CDR2 is SVGEGT. The CDR3 spells CASSRTVLPYEHYF. DNA of the CDR3: TGTGCCAGCAGTCGGACCGTGCTTCCCTACGAGCATTACTTC.